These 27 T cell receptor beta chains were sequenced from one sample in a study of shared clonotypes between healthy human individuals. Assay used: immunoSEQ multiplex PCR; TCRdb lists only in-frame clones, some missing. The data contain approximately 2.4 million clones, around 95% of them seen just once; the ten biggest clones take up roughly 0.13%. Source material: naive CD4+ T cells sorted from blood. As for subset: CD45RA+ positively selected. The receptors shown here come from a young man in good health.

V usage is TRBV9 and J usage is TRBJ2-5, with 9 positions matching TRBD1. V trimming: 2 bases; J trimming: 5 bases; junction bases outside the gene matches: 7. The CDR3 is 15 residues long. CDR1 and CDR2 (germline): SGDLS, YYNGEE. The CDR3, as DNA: TGTGCCAGCAGCGTGTCTGGGACAGGGTCCGAGACCCAGTACTTC. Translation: CASSVSGTGSETQYF.

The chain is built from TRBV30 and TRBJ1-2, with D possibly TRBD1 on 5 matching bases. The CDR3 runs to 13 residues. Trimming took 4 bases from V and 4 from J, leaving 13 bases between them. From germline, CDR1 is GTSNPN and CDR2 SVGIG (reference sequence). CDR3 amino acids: CAWTRQPSYGYTF. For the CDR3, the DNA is TGTGCCTGGACAAGACAGCCTTCCTATGGCTACACCTTC.

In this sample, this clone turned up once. The CDR3 loop is CATRSYGGDTDTQYF. For the CDR3, the DNA is TGTGCCACCAGGTCGTACGGCGGGGACACAGATACGCAGTATTTT. The V and J genes are TRBV15 and TRBJ2-3; tentative D call: TRBD2 (6 bases). Per germline, CDR1 LNHNV and CDR2 YYDKDF (reference sequence). This CDR3 has 15 residues. V was cut by 6 bases and J by 2 bases, with 15 bases left in between.

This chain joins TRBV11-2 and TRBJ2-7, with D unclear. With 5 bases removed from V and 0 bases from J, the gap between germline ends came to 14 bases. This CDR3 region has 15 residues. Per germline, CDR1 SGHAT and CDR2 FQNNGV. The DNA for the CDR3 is TGTGCCAGCAGCACTGCTCCGGGCAACTCCTACGAGCAGTACTTC. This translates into CASSTAPGNSYEQYF.

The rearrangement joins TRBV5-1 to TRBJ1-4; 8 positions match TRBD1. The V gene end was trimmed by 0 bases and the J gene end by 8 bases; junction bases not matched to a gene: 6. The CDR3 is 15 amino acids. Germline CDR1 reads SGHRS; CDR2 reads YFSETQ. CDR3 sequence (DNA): TGCGCCAGCAGCTTGGTAGGACAGGGAACCGAAAAACTGTTTTTT. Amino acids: CASSLVGQGTEKLFF.

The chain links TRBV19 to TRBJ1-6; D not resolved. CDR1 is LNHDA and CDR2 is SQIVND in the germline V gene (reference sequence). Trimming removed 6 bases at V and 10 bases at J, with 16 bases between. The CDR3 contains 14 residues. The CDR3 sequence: CASSLGDKHSPLHF. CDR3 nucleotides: TGTGCCAGTAGCCTTGGGGATAAGCACTCACCCCTCCACTTT.

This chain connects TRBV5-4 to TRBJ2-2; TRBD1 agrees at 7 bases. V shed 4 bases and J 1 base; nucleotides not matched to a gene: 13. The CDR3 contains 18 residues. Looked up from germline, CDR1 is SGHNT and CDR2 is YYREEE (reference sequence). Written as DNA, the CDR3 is TGTGCCAGCAGCCCTGGAGTGAGTGCAGGGGGGAACACCGGGGAGCTGTTTTTT. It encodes CASSPGVSAGGNTGELFF.

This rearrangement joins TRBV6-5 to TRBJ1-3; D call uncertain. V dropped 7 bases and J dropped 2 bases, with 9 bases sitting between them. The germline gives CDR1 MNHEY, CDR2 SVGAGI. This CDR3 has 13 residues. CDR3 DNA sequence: TGTGCCAGCACCCGCGGGCCTGGAAACACCATATATTTT. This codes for CASTRGPGNTIYF.

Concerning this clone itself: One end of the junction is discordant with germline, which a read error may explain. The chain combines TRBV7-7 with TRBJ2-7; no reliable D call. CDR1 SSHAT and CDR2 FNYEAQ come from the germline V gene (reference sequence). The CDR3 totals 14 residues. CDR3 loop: CASSCQWEPYEQYF. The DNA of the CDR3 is TGTGCTAGCAGCTGCCAATGGGAACCCTACGAGCAGTACTTC.

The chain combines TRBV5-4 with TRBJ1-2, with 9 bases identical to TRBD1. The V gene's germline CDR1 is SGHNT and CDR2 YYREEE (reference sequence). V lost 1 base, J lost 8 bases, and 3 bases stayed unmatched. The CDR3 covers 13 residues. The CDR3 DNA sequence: TGTGCCAGCAGCTTGAGGACAGGGGCCGGCTACACCTTC. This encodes CASSLRTGAGYTF. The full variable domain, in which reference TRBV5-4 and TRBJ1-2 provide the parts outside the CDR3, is ETGVTQSPTHLIKTRGQQVTLRCSSQSGHNTVSWYQQALGQGPQFIFQYYREEENGRGNFPPRFSGLQFPNYSSELNVNALELDDSALYLCASSLRTGAGYTFGSGTRLTVV.

DNA for the CDR3: TGCAGCGTCGCCACAGGGATCTACGAGCAGTACTTC. It is translated as CSVATGIYEQYF. The chain recombines TRBV29-1 with TRBJ2-7; perhaps TRBD1 as D (6 bases). This CDR3 spans 12 amino acids. V dropped 6 bases and J dropped 3 bases, with 12 bases sitting between them. The V gene's germline CDR1 is SQVTM and CDR2 ANQGSEA.

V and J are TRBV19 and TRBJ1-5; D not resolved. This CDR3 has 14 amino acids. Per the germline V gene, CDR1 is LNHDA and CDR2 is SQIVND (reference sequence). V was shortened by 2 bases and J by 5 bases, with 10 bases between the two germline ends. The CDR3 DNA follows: TGTGCCAGTAGTATAATTTCGCTTTATCAGCCCCAGCATTTT. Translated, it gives CASSIISLYQPQHF.

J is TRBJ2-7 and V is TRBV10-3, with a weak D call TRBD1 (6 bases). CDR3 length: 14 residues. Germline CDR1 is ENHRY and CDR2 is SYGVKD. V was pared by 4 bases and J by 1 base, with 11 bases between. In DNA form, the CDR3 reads TGTGCCATCAGTGGAAGGCAGGGGTCCTACGAGCAGTACTTC. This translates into CAISGRQGSYEQYF.

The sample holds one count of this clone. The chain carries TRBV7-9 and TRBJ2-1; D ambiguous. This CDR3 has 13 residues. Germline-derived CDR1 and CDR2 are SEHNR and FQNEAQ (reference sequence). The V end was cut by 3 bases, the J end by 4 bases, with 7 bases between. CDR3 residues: CASSFQLYNEQFF. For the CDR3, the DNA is TGTGCCAGCAGCTTTCAGTTGTACAATGAGCAGTTCTTC.

Here the CDR3 reads CASRSGGRSYEQYF. CDR3 bases: TGTGCCAGCAGGTCGGGAGGCCGATCCTACGAGCAGTACTTC. The V call is TRBV7-2, the J call TRBJ2-7, with 7 bases that match TRBD2. In germline, CDR1 is SGHTA, CDR2 FQGNSA. The CDR3 is made up of 14 amino acids. The junction had 6 bases not matched to a gene; V was cut back by 6 bases and J by 1 base.

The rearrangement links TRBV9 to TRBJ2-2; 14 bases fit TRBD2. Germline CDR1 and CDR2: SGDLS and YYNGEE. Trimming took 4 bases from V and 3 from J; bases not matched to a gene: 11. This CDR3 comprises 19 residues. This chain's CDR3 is CASSSGLAGVRGYTGELFF. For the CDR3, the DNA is TGTGCCAGCAGCTCGGGACTAGCGGGAGTAAGAGGGTACACCGGGGAGCTGTTTTTT.

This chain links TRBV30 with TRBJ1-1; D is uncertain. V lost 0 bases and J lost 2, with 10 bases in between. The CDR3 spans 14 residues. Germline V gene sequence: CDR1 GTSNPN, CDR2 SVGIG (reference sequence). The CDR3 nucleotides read TGTGCCTGGAGTGTTTATTCGGGCAACACTGAAGCTTTCTTT. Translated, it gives CAWSVYSGNTEAFF.

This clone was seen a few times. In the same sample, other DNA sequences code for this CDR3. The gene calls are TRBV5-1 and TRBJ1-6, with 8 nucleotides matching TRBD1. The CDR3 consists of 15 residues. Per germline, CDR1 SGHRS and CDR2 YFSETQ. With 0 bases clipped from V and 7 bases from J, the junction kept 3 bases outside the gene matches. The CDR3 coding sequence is TGCGCCAGCAGCTTGGCCGGACAGGGAAATTCACCCCTCCACTTT. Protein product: CASSLAGQGNSPLHF.

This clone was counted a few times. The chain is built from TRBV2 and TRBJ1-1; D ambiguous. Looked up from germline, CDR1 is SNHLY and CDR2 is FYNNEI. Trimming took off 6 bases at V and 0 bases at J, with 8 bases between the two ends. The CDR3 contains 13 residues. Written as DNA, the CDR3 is TGTGCCAGCAGGTTACAGTTGAACACTGAAGCTTTCTTT. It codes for CASRLQLNTEAFF.

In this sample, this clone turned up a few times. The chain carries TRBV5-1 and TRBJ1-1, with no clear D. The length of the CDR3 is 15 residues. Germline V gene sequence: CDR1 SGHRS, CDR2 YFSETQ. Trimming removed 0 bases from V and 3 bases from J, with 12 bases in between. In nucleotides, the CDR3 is TGCGCCAGCAGCTTGGCCGCGGGTATGGACACTGAAGCTTTCTTT. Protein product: CASSLAAGMDTEAFF. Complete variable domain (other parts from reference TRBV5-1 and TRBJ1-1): KAGVTQTPRYLIKTRGQQVTLSCSPISGHRSVSWYQQTPGQGLQFLFEYFSETQRNKGNFPGRFSGRQFSNSRSEMNVSTLELGDSALYLCASSLAAGMDTEAFFGQGTRLTVV.

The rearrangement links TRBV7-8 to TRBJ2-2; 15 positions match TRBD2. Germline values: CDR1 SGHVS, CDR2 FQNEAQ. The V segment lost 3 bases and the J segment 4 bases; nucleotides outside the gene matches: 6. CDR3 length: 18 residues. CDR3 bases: TGTGCCAGCAGCTTCGGACTAGCGGGAGGGCCGGTCACCGGGGAGCTGTTTTTT. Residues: CASSFGLAGGPVTGELFF.

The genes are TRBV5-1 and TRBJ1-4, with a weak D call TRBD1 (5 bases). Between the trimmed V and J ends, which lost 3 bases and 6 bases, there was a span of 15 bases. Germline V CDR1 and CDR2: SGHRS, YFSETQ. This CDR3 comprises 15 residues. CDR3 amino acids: CASSSWIGGDEKLFF. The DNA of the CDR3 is TGCGCCAGCAGCTCCTGGATAGGAGGGGATGAAAAACTGTTTTTT.

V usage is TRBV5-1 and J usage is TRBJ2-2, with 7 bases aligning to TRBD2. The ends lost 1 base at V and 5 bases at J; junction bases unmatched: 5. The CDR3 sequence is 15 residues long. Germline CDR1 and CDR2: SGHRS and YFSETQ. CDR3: CASSLTSEKTGELFF. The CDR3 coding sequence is TGCGCCAGCAGCTTGACTAGCGAGAAGACCGGGGAGCTGTTTTTT.

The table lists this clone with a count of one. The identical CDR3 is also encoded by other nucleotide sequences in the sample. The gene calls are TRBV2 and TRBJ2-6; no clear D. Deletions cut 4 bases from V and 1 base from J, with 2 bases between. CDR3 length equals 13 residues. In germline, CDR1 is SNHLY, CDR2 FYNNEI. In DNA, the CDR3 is TGTGCCAGCAGTGGGTCTGGGGCCAACGTCCTGACTTTC. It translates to CASSGSGANVLTF.

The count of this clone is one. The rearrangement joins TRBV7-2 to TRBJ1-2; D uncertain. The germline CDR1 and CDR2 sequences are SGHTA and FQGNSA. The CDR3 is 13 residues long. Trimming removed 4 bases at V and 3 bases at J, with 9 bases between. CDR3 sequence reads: CASSSDVDYGYTF. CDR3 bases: TGTGCCAGCAGCTCGGACGTAGACTATGGCTACACCTTC.

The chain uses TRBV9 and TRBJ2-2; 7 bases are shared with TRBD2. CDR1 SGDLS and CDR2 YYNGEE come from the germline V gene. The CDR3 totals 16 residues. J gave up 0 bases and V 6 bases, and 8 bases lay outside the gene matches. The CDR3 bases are TGTGCCAGCACACCCGGGAGGAAAACGAACACCGGGGAGCTGTTTTTT. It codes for CASTPGRKTNTGELFF.

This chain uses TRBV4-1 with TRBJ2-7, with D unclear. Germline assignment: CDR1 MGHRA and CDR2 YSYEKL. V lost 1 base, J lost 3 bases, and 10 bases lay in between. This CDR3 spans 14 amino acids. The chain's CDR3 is CASSQAQLGYEQYF. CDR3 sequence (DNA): TGCGCCAGCAGCCAAGCGCAACTTGGCTACGAGCAGTACTTC.